The clone carrying this T cell receptor (beta chain) was found a few times. Some clones are missing from TCRdb's copy, which holds only in-frame ones; the method was immunoSEQ multiplex PCR. The sample records approximately 100,000 clones, approximately 92% being singletons. This record belongs to a study of control samples from healthy donors and cancer patients. The germline V and J ends were trimmed by 6 bases and 1 base, with 4 bases remaining between them. Germline values: CDR1 SGHKS, CDR2 YYEKEE (reference sequence). This CDR3 comprises 11 residues. The receptor was isolated from a human donor in good health. The donor label of this sample is uncertain. The chain carries TRBV5-5 and TRBJ1-1; D is uncertain. Material for sequencing was blood. The CDR3: CASKRNTEAFF. CDR3 nucleotide sequence: TGTGCCAGCAAAAGGAACACTGAAGCTTTCTTT. The complete variable domain, with remaining parts taken from reference TRBV5-5 and TRBJ1-1, reads DAGVTQSPTHLIKTRGQQVTLRCSPISGHKSVSWYQQVLGQGPQFIFQYYEKEERGRGNFPDRFSARQFPNYSSELNVNALLLGDSALYLCASKRNTEAFFGQGTRLTVV.